This T cell receptor beta chain was identified in a study of T cell responses to AZD1222 COVID-19 vaccine. Study outcomes and limitations: There were repertoire samples only from the period after the peak T cell response. Possibly, clonal diversity was underestimated; donors were largely white British and included more females. CD4 TCRs linked to vaccination spanned spike, dominating at 160-218 and 743-854.

Details on this clone: Antigen unknown.

The CDR3 spans 16 residues. Germline V CDR1 and CDR2: LNHDA, SQIVND (reference sequence). J was trimmed by 3 bases and V by 10 bases; bases with no gene match: 11. The assay was immunoSEQ multiplex PCR, and TCRdb's table has in-frame clones only and misses some. The profile covers some 81,000 clones, with just over 90% appearing a single time and more than 9% taken by the ten largest. The chain couples TRBV19 to TRBJ1-5; 11 nucleotides agree with TRBD1. The sequence derives from an adult who received the AZD1222 COVID-19 vaccine. The sample in question was peripheral blood, obtained 28 days after the second AZD1222 dose. CDR3 amino acids: CATRGDRGSPNQPQHF. CDR3 DNA sequence: TGTGCCACTCGGGGGGACAGGGGGAGTCCCAATCAGCCCCAGCATTTT.